This passage covers 32 T cell receptor beta chains from one sample sequenced in a study of CD8 T cells in ankylosing spondylitis. The antigens of these receptors remain unknown. TCRdb itself ran the 5' RACE reads through MiXCR, one entry per CDR3 protein. The sample has 500,000 to 650,000 distinct CDR3 sequences, 5.3% seen once. Regarding the study as a whole: For ankylosing spondylitis blood, a TCR beta motif of eight or nine highly homologous variants appeared characteristic.

Sample: blood, either unsorted or a sorted T cell fraction (not recorded which). The source of these receptors is a male donor with ankylosing spondylitis.

This clonotype has ten or more counts. The rearrangement joins TRBV24-1 to TRBJ1-2; the D gene is possibly TRBD1 (5 bases). V gave up 3 bases and J gave up 2 bases, with 12 bases separating them. The CDR3 has 15 residues. CDR1 KGHDR and CDR2 SFDVKD come from the germline V gene. In nucleotides, the CDR3 is TGTGCCACCAGTGATGGCGGGACGGGAAACTATGGCTACACCTTC. It codes for CATSDGGTGNYGYTF.

This chain's CDR3 is CASSLGGGTESSYEQYF. The CDR3 DNA sequence: TGTGCCAGCAGCTTAGGGGGGGGGACCGAGAGCTCCTACGAGCAGTACTTC. V usage is TRBV7-6 and J usage is TRBJ2-7; TRBD2 agrees at 7 bases. The J segment lost 0 bases and the V segment lost 1 base, leaving 9 bases of the junction unmatched. CDR1 and CDR2 (germline): SGHVS, FNYEAQ. The CDR3 is 17 residues long.

This clonotype was observed many times. V gene TRBV7-2 combines with J gene TRBJ2-7, with D possibly matching TRBD1 (6 bases). CDR3 size: 15 residues. Germline V gene data show CDR1 as SGHTA and CDR2 as FQGNSA. Trimming shortened V by 2 bases and J by 5 bases, and 16 bases separated the two germline ends. The CDR3 spells CASSLLAGVIHEQYF. As DNA, the CDR3 is TGTGCCAGCAGCTTATTGGCAGGGGTAATACACGAGCAGTACTTC.

This clonotype showed up many times. The CDR3 loop is CASSSQRGAGDTQYF. In DNA, the CDR3 is TGTGCCAGCAGTTCACAGCGGGGGGCAGGAGATACGCAGTATTTT. The chain uses TRBV28 and TRBJ2-3; 9 nucleotides align to TRBD2. CDR1 MDHEN and CDR2 SYDVKM come from the germline V gene. This CDR3 is built from 15 residues. The J segment lost 5 bases and the V segment lost 4 bases, leaving 7 bases of the junction unmatched.

Many counts were recorded for this clonotype. The chain couples TRBV5-1 to TRBJ2-1; TRBD2 matches at 7 bases. CDR1 is SGHRS and CDR2 is YFSETQ in the germline V gene. V gave up 4 bases and J gave up 10 bases; unmatched junction bases: 8. The CDR3 sequence is 13 residues long. CDR3 in DNA: TGCGCCAGCAGCAGCGGGACGATTGGAGAGCAGTTCTTC. This codes for CASSSGTIGEQFF.

The table lists this clonotype with many counts. The chain joins TRBV6-5 to TRBJ2-3; D is possibly TRBD2 (6 bases). V was pared by 0 bases and J by 4 bases, with 8 bases between. The CDR3 runs to 14 residues. Germline V CDR1 and CDR2: MNHEY, SVGAGI. The chain's CDR3 is CASSYSPGADTQYF. CDR3 DNA sequence: TGTGCCAGCAGTTACTCCCCGGGGGCAGATACGCAGTATTTT.

This clonotype was counted many times. The DNA for the CDR3 is TGTGCCAGCAGTGAACAGGGGCCAGGCACCGGGGAGCTGTTTTTT. Its translation is CASSEQGPGTGELFF. The V gene is TRBV6-1, the J gene TRBJ2-2; a weak D match, TRBD1 (6 bases). Germline CDR1 and CDR2: MNHNS and SASEGT. V dropped 2 bases and J dropped 4 bases, with 11 bases sitting between them. The CDR3 has 15 residues.

This clonotype has at least ten counts. The chain is built from TRBV15 and TRBJ1-1; 8 positions match TRBD1. This CDR3 is built from 17 residues. CDR1 is LNHNV and CDR2 is YYDKDF in the germline V gene (reference sequence). The ends lost 2 bases at V and 5 bases at J; junction bases unmatched: 13. CDR3 coding DNA: TGTGCCACCAGCAGAAACAGGGGGATGGGTGTTTCTACTGAAGCTTTCTTT. Protein sequence: CATSRNRGMGVSTEAFF.

This clonotype was seen many times. This chain links TRBV7-8 with TRBJ1-2; possibly TRBD1 for D (5 bases). Germline V gene sequence: CDR1 SGHVS, CDR2 FQNEAQ. Trimming shortened V by 5 bases and J by 4 bases, and 17 bases separated the two germline ends. The CDR3 loop spans 15 amino acids. CDR3 DNA: TGTGCCAGCAGCAGGGGAGGTGCAGCATCCTATGGCTACACCTTC. It encodes CASSRGGAASYGYTF.

This clonotype was seen only a few times. V gene TRBV20-1 combines with J gene TRBJ2-1; weak D call: TRBD2 (5 bases). Germline CDR1 DFQATT, CDR2 SNEGSKA (reference sequence). The CDR3 loop spans 15 amino acids. V was cut by 5 bases and J by 3 bases, with 17 bases left in between. The CDR3 nucleotides are TGCAGTGCTCCCGAAGCGGTCAATCTCTACAATGAGCAGTTCTTC. It specifies CSAPEAVNLYNEQFF.

At least ten counts were recorded for this clonotype. The V gene is TRBV18, the J gene TRBJ2-4; D remains unclear. CDR3 length equals 16 residues. V was clipped by 0 bases and J by 0 bases, with 9 bases between them. Germline loops: CDR1 KGHSH, CDR2 LQKENI. CDR3 nucleotide sequence: TGTGCCAGCTCACCACCGAACAGCCTAGCCAAAAACATTCAGTACTTC. Protein product: CASSPPNSLAKNIQYF.

This clonotype was recorded at least ten times. The V gene is TRBV11-2, the J gene TRBJ1-4, with 7 bases matching TRBD1. Germline lookup yields CDR1 SGHAT and CDR2 FQNNGV. The V and J ends lost 6 bases and 3 bases, in that order; junction bases with no gene match: 19. The CDR3 is 19 residues long. Here the CDR3 reads CASSPLARGATGANEKLFF. In DNA, the CDR3 is TGTGCCAGCAGTCCCCTGGCCAGGGGCGCTACAGGGGCTAATGAAAAACTGTTTTTT.

A remark on this clonotype: A much bigger clone sits one base away, suggesting this may be a read error. This sequence joins TRBV15 and TRBJ2-7; D is uncertain. The CDR3 totals 13 residues. The germline V gene has CDR1 LNHNV and CDR2 YYDKDF (reference sequence). CDR3 coding DNA: TGTGACACCAGCAGTCCCGACAACGAAGGGCAGTACTTC. Its protein product is CDTSSPDNEGQYF.

The sample holds many counts of this clonotype. This chain joins TRBV4-3 and TRBJ2-1; weak D call: TRBD1 (5 bases). V gave up 0 bases and J gave up 3 bases, with 9 bases separating them. Germline V gene sequence: CDR1 LGHNA, CDR2 YSLEER. The length of the CDR3 is 15 residues. The DNA for the CDR3 is TGCGCCAGCAGCCAAGAATCAGGGTTCTACAATGAGCAGTTCTTC. Its translation is CASSQESGFYNEQFF.

This clonotype was counted at least ten times. The CDR3 DNA follows: TGCAGCGTTGTCGGAGGGAGGGCGGGGGAGACCCAGTACTTC. It is translated as CSVVGGRAGETQYF. V gene TRBV29-1 combines with J gene TRBJ2-5; 7 bases map to TRBD2. From germline, CDR1 is SQVTM and CDR2 ANQGSEA. V was pared by 4 bases and J by 5 bases, with 10 bases of the junction left unmatched. The CDR3 runs to 14 residues.

This clonotype has ten or more counts. The rearrangement links TRBV29-1 to TRBJ2-5; 9 nucleotides line up with TRBD1. The V gene end was trimmed by 5 bases and the J gene end by 5 bases; junction bases not matched to a gene: 9. The CDR3 covers 14 residues. Germline V lookup: CDR1 SQVTM, CDR2 ANQGSEA. In nucleotides, the CDR3 is TGCAGCGTTCGCGGGACAGGGTTATACGAGACCCAGTACTTC. Residues: CSVRGTGLYETQYF. Together with reference TRBV29-1 and TRBJ2-5, the CDR3 gives the full variable domain: SAVISQKPSRDICQRGTSLTIQCQVDSQVTMMFWYRQQPGQSLTLIATANQGSEATYESGFVIDKFPISRPNLTFSTLTVSNMSPEDSSIYLCSVRGTGLYETQYFGPGTRLLVL.

This clonotype was counted at least ten times. The chain is built from TRBV20-1 and TRBJ2-7; TRBD2 matches at 7 bases. The CDR3 consists of 14 residues. V shed 4 bases and J 2 bases; nucleotides not matched to a gene: 8. Germline CDR1 DFQATT, CDR2 SNEGSKA (reference sequence). CDR3 DNA sequence: TGCAGTGCTATGATGGGAGGGATAACCTACGAGCAGTACTTC. Its protein is CSAMMGGITYEQYF.

At least ten counts were recorded for this clonotype. The chain recombines TRBV5-6 with TRBJ1-5, with D possibly being TRBD1 (5 bases). CDR3 length: 12 amino acids. V lost 6 bases and J lost 11, with 15 bases in between. The germline V gene encodes CDR1 SGHDT and CDR2 YYEEEE. In DNA, the CDR3 is TGTGCCAGCAACGGGGCCGGGCAGGCCCAGCATTTT. This translates into CASNGAGQAQHF.

In this sample, this clonotype turned up many times. The chain recombines TRBV11-2 with TRBJ2-7, with 7 bases fitting TRBD1. V lost 3 bases, J lost 3 bases, and 8 bases stayed unmatched. The CDR3 length is 15 residues. Per germline, CDR1 SGHAT and CDR2 FQNNGV. The CDR3 protein is CASSFRDSRLYEQYF. Written as DNA, the CDR3 is TGTGCCAGCAGCTTCAGGGACAGCCGCCTCTACGAGCAGTACTTC.

In this sample, this clonotype turned up many times. The chain recombines TRBV4-2 with TRBJ1-5; the D is unclear. The CDR3 length is 17 residues. CDR1 LGHNA and CDR2 YNFKEQ come from the germline V gene. Trimming took 0 bases from V and 3 from J, leaving 15 bases between them. The CDR3 nucleotides are TGTGCCAGCAGCCAAGATAGGGCCACGGGATTCAATCAGCCCCAGCATTTT. It codes for CASSQDRATGFNQPQHF.

This clonotype was seen at least ten times. The chain recombines TRBV29-1 with TRBJ2-1; D tentatively fits TRBD1 or TRBD2 (5 bases each). Germline CDR1 is SQVTM and CDR2 is ANQGSEA. Trimming took 7 bases from V and 3 from J, leaving 13 bases between them. The CDR3 runs 13 residues. DNA for the CDR3: TGCAGCGCCGAGGGGCAGAACTACAATGAGCAGTTCTTC. Amino acid sequence: CSAEGQNYNEQFF.

Ten or more counts support this clonotype. The chain links TRBV29-1 to TRBJ2-1; a possible D gene is TRBD2 (5 bases). The V end was cut by 7 bases, the J end by 0 bases, with 13 bases between. The CDR3 length is 14 residues. Germline assignment: CDR1 SQVTM and CDR2 ANQGSEA. The CDR3 protein is CSASRASSYNEQFF. The CDR3 nucleotides read TGCAGCGCGTCGAGGGCTAGCTCCTACAATGAGCAGTTCTTC.

Many counts were recorded for this clonotype. The CDR3 DNA follows: TGTGCCAGCACTGACCGACAGTTCGGACGCAATCAGCCCCAGCATTTT. Its translation is CASTDRQFGRNQPQHF. This rearrangement joins TRBV6-2 or TRBV6-3 to TRBJ1-5; perhaps TRBD1 as D (5 bases). Per the germline V gene, CDR1 is MNHEY and CDR2 is SVGEGT. The CDR3 has 16 amino acids. V lost 7 bases and J 2 bases, leaving 18 bases between the germline ends.

This clonotype was counted many times. This chain links TRBV28 with TRBJ1-5; D is possibly TRBD1 (5 bases). Trimming removed 2 bases at V and 6 bases at J, with 14 bases between. The CDR3 spans 15 residues. In germline, CDR1 is MDHEN, CDR2 SYDVKM. The CDR3 nucleotides read TGTGCCAGCAGTTTAATTGGGGGAAACTCTCAGCCCCAGCATTTT. This gives the protein CASSLIGGNSQPQHF.

This clonotype was seen many times. The chain combines TRBV5-1 with TRBJ2-2, with a weak D call TRBD2 (6 bases). The germline V gene encodes CDR1 SGHRS and CDR2 YFSETQ. The ends were cut back, 3 bases at V and 3 bases at J, with 12 bases in the middle. This CDR3 has 15 residues. CDR3 nucleotide sequence: TGCGCCAGCAGCTCCCCCGGGGGAGACACCGGGGAGCTGTTTTTT. Translating gives CASSSPGGDTGELFF.

Ten or more counts support this clonotype. The chain recombines TRBV10-3 with TRBJ2-7; weak D call: TRBD2 (6 bases). Per the germline V gene, CDR1 is ENHRY and CDR2 is SYGVKD. The CDR3 contains 16 residues. Trimming took off 2 bases at V and 3 bases at J, with 17 bases between the two ends. Here the CDR3 DNA reads TGTGCCATCAGTGAGGGGGGAGGATCCCCGGGCTACGAGCAGTACTTC. Its protein product is CAISEGGGSPGYEQYF.

This clonotype was detected ten times or more. V and J are TRBV5-1 and TRBJ2-3; D ambiguous. CDR3 length: 15 amino acids. In germline, CDR1 is SGHRS, CDR2 YFSETQ. V shed 0 bases and J shed 6 bases, with 14 bases lying between them. The CDR3 here is CASSLVGPEQDTQYF. DNA of the CDR3: TGCGCCAGCAGCTTGGTCGGTCCAGAACAGGATACGCAGTATTTT.

Details on this clonotype: This may arise from a read error, as a much more abundant clone is one base away. The V call is TRBV5-1, the J call TRBJ2-5; 9 positions match TRBD1. The germline V gene has CDR1 SGHRS and CDR2 YFSETQ. CDR3 size: 14 residues. The CDR3 DNA is TGCGCCAGAAGCTCCGGACAGGGGCAAGAGACCCAGTACTTC. This gives the protein CARSSGQGQETQYF.

This clonotype was observed a handful of times. The chain couples TRBV3-1 to TRBJ2-3; a weak D match, TRBD2 (5 bases). Deletions cut 9 bases from V and 1 base from J, with 14 bases between. Germline V CDR1 and CDR2: LGHDT, YNNKEL (reference sequence). This CDR3 is 14 amino acids long. CDR3 nucleotides: TGTGCCAGTAAGCAATCCGGGGGCACAGATACGCAGTATTTT. Translated, it gives CASKQSGGTDTQYF.

This clonotype was seen repeatedly, ten times or more. This chain connects TRBV4-2 to TRBJ2-2; tentatively, D is TRBD2 (6 bases). Germline CDR1 LGHNA, CDR2 YNFKEQ. The CDR3 contains 14 residues. V was pared by 0 bases and J by 9 bases, with 11 bases between. CDR3 DNA sequence: TGTGCCAGCAGCCAAGATCGCCTAGCGCGGGAGCTGTTTTTT. Protein sequence: CASSQDRLARELFF.

This clonotype has a count of ten or more. The chain couples TRBV10-3 to TRBJ2-2, with 8 bases lining up with TRBD2. The V and J ends lost 5 bases and 4 bases, in that order; junction bases with no gene match: 0. Germline-derived CDR1 and CDR2 are ENHRY and SYGVKD. There are 13 residues in the CDR3. The CDR3 is CAISRGGTGELFF. CDR3 nucleotides: TGTGCCATCAGTCGGGGGGGCACCGGGGAGCTGTTTTTT.

This clonotype came up many times. The chain combines TRBV7-9 with TRBJ2-7; TRBD2 is a possible D gene (6 bases). The V gene's germline CDR1 is SEHNR and CDR2 FQNEAQ (reference sequence). With 8 bases removed from V and 1 base from J, the gap between germline ends came to 9 bases. The length of the CDR3 is 12 residues. CDR3 amino acids: CASEGLSYEQYF. The CDR3 DNA reads as TGTGCCAGCGAGGGACTTTCCTACGAGCAGTACTTC. The whole variable domain, filled in from reference TRBV7-9 and TRBJ2-7, reads DTGVSQNPRHKITKRGQNVTFRCDPISEHNRLYWYRQTLGQGPEFLTYFQNEAQLEKSRLLSDRFSAERPKGSFSTLEIQRTEQGDSAMYLCASEGLSYEQYFGPGTRLTVT.